These 22 T cell receptor beta chains came from one sample sequenced in a study of OX40 agonist ivuxolimab in advanced cancers. Measured with immunoSEQ multiplex PCR; TCRdb has only the in-frame clones, and not every one. The sample lists 70,000 to 80,000 clones; 80% to 85% were seen once. The starting material was CD4+ or CD8+ T cells sorted from blood, obtained in a trial of the OX40 agonist ivuxolimab. These receptors all stem from an adult with an advanced solid tumor such as melanoma, head and neck, liver or kidney cancer.

This clone is a singleton in its sample. The chain is built from TRBV6-1 and TRBJ2-1; 9 bases are a match to TRBD2. Germline V lookup: CDR1 MNHNS, CDR2 SASEGT. This CDR3 region has 15 residues. V was clipped by 4 bases and J by 5 bases; unmatched bases: 6. The CDR3 nucleotides read TGTGCCAGCAGTGTGGCTAGCGGGACGGACAATGAGCAGTTCTTC. It encodes CASSVASGTDNEQFF.

This rearrangement joins TRBV11-3 to TRBJ1-1, with 8 positions matching TRBD1. In germline, CDR1 is SGHNT, CDR2 YENEEA. Trimming took 6 bases from V and 1 from J; bases not matched to a gene: 4. This CDR3 is 14 amino acids long. CDR3 region: CASRLGTGNTEAFF. In DNA form, the CDR3 reads TGTGCCAGCAGACTGGGGACAGGGAACACTGAAGCTTTCTTT.

The chain carries TRBV10-1 and TRBJ2-3; perhaps TRBD2 as D (6 bases). The CDR3 consists of 16 residues. The ends were cut back, 3 bases at V and 0 bases at J, with 13 bases in the middle. Germline V gene data show CDR1 as WNHNN and CDR2 as SYGVQD (reference sequence). The CDR3 sequence: CASSDPGLESTDTQYF. CDR3 nucleotide sequence: TGCGCCAGCAGTGACCCGGGACTCGAAAGCACAGATACGCAGTATTTT.

The chain carries TRBV5-1 and TRBJ2-3, with D unresolved. The CDR3 is made up of 14 amino acids. V dropped 1 base and J dropped 0 bases, with 6 bases sitting between them. Germline V gives CDR1 SGHRS, CDR2 YFSETQ. CDR3 in amino acids: CASSLLVSTDTQYF. For the CDR3, the DNA is TGCGCCAGCAGCTTGCTAGTTAGCACAGATACGCAGTATTTT.

V usage is TRBV5-6 and J usage is TRBJ1-6, with 8 positions matching TRBD1. J gave up 7 bases and V 4 bases, and 7 bases lay outside the gene matches. CDR1 is SGHDT, CDR2 YYEEEE, per germline. The CDR3 spans 15 residues. The CDR3 protein is CASSLSGTGNSPLHF. DNA of the CDR3: TGTGCCAGCAGCCTATCCGGGACAGGAAATTCACCCCTCCACTTT.

The chain uses TRBV6-1 and TRBJ1-2; D is uncertain. Trimming cost V 4 bases and J 4 bases, with 7 bases left between them. The CDR3 is 12 residues long. Germline loops: CDR1 MNHNS, CDR2 SASEGT. CDR3: CASSAASYGYTF. The CDR3 DNA reads TGTGCCAGCAGTGCAGCCAGCTATGGCTACACCTTC.

The CDR3 sequence is CASSPRTGGSYEQYF. CDR3 DNA sequence: TGTGCCAGCAGCCCGCGGACAGGGGGGAGCTACGAGCAGTACTTC. This sequence joins TRBV7-6 and TRBJ2-7, with TRBD1 matching over 10 bases. The V gene end was trimmed by 5 bases and the J gene end by 3 bases; junction bases not matched to a gene: 7. CDR3 length: 15 residues. Germline V lookup: CDR1 SGHVS, CDR2 FNYEAQ.

V gene TRBV5-1 combines with J gene TRBJ2-1, with D hard to call. V shed 4 bases and J shed 8 bases, with 13 bases lying between them. CDR3 size: 13 residues. CDR1 is SGHRS, CDR2 YFSETQ, per germline. The CDR3 coding sequence is TGCGCCAGCAGCATCATTTCGCGCTATGAGCAGTTCTTC. It is translated as CASSIISRYEQFF.

This clone has only a few counts. This chain uses TRBV28 with TRBJ1-5, with D maybe TRBD1 (6 bases). The CDR3 loop spans 14 amino acids. Trimming left V 8 bases short and J 2 bases short, with 13 bases between. From germline, CDR1 is MDHEN and CDR2 SYDVKM. CDR3 DNA sequence: TGTGCCAGCCTCCGGGCAGGGGGCAATCAGCCCCAGCATTTT. Protein sequence: CASLRAGGNQPQHF.

V and J are TRBV29-1 and TRBJ2-1, with 13 bases that match TRBD2. Germline values: CDR1 SQVTM, CDR2 ANQGSEA. V lost 7 bases, J lost 9 bases, and 3 bases stayed unmatched. The CDR3 runs 12 residues. The CDR3 DNA follows: TGCAGCGCCGGGACTAGCGGGACTGAGCAGTTCTTC. Its protein is CSAGTSGTEQFF.

The chain carries TRBV14 and TRBJ2-5, with a weak D call TRBD2 (6 bases). This CDR3 comprises 14 residues. V was trimmed by 1 base and J by 2 bases, leaving 8 bases between them. Germline V gene lookup returns CDR1 SGHDN and CDR2 FVKESK. The CDR3 sequence is CASSQVAGQETQYF. CDR3 DNA: TGTGCCAGCAGCCAAGTTGCGGGACAAGAGACCCAGTACTTC.

The CDR3 DNA reads as TGTGCCAGCAGCAGAGGACAGGGAAGCGCTGAAGCTTTCTTT. Translating it yields CASSRGQGSAEAFF. This chain uses TRBV21-1 with TRBJ1-1; the table gives TRBD1 as D, unverified against the DNA. TRBV21-1 is an annotated pseudogene. The CDR3 length is 14 residues.

J is TRBJ2-7 and V is TRBV5-5, with a tentative D call TRBD2 (5 bases). This CDR3 is 15 amino acids long. CDR1 is SGHKS, CDR2 YYEKEE, per germline (reference sequence). Trimming removed 4 bases at V and 3 bases at J, with 17 bases between. The CDR3 nucleotides read TGTGCCAGCAGCCCTCAGAGGGATAGCGTCTACGAGCAGTACTTC. Translating it yields CASSPQRDSVYEQYF.

The CDR3 loop is CASSIGLAGGFEQFF. The DNA of the CDR3 is TGTGCCAGTAGTATCGGGCTAGCGGGGGGTTTCGAGCAGTTCTTC. The chain links TRBV19 to TRBJ2-1; 11 bases map to TRBD2. Germline CDR1 LNHDA, CDR2 SQIVND (reference sequence). With 3 bases clipped from V and 10 bases from J, the junction kept 8 bases outside the gene matches. This CDR3 has 15 amino acids.

The J gene is TRBJ1-1, the V gene TRBV7-8; D not resolved. Trimming cost V 5 bases and J 2 bases, with 9 bases left between them. Germline V gene data show CDR1 as SGHVS and CDR2 as FQNEAQ. This CDR3 is built from 13 residues. The CDR3 loop is CASSQYTNTEAFF. CDR3 DNA: TGTGCCAGCAGCCAATACACCAACACTGAAGCTTTCTTT.

In its sample, this clone ranks as medium-sized. The V gene is TRBV7-2, the J gene TRBJ2-3, with no clear D. Germline lookup yields CDR1 SGHTA and CDR2 FQGNSA. Between the trimmed V and J ends, which lost 5 bases and 2 bases, there was a span of 8 bases. The CDR3 is 13 amino acids. This CDR3 is CASSPENTDTQYF. The CDR3 DNA reads as TGTGCCAGCAGCCCGGAGAACACAGATACGCAGTATTTT. The whole variable domain, filled in from reference TRBV7-2 and TRBJ2-3, reads GAGVSQSPSNKVTEKGKDVELRCDPISGHTALYWYRQSLGQGLEFLIYFQGNSAPDKSGLPSDRFSAERTGGSVSTLTIQRTQQEDSAVYLCASSPENTDTQYFGPGTRLTVL.

The rearrangement joins TRBV2 to TRBJ1-5, with TRBD1 as a possible D gene (6 bases). Trimming cost V 4 bases and J 3 bases, with 13 bases left between them. This CDR3 has 15 amino acids. CDR1 and CDR2 (germline): SNHLY, FYNNEI. The CDR3 protein is CASSAWTVSNQPQHF. CDR3 nucleotide sequence: TGTGCCAGCAGTGCCTGGACAGTCTCCAATCAGCCCCAGCATTTT.

The chain uses TRBV27 and TRBJ2-7; the D gene is possibly TRBD1 (6 bases). The germline V and J ends were trimmed by 5 bases and 2 bases, with 16 bases remaining between them. The CDR3 covers 15 residues. Germline CDR1 MNHEY, CDR2 SMNVEV (reference sequence). The CDR3 nucleotides are TGTGCCAGCAGTAAGCTCACAGGGATTGCCTACGAGCAGTACTTC. This gives the protein CASSKLTGIAYEQYF.

This sequence joins TRBV7-2 and TRBJ1-5, with a weak D call TRBD1 (5 bases). The V gene lost 5 bases and the J gene lost 3 bases, with 14 bases spanning the gap. Germline-derived CDR1 and CDR2 are SGHTA and FQGNSA. The length of the CDR3 is 15 residues. CDR3 nucleotides: TGTGCCAGCAGCCCAGCAGGGACGAACAATCAGCCCCAGCATTTT. Its translation is CASSPAGTNNQPQHF.

The genes are TRBV5-6 and TRBJ1-3; a weak D match, TRBD1 (5 bases). CDR1 SGHDT and CDR2 YYEEEE come from the germline V gene. The CDR3 sequence is 16 residues long. V lost 4 bases and J 2 bases, leaving 16 bases between the germline ends. This CDR3 is CASSGARFRPGNTIYF. The CDR3 DNA reads TGTGCCAGCAGCGGGGCTCGGTTTCGTCCTGGAAACACCATATATTTT.

CDR3 in amino acids: CASSFGGIYGYTF. In nucleotides, the CDR3 is TGTGCCAGCAGTTTCGGCGGAATCTATGGCTACACCTTC. V usage is TRBV6-6 and J usage is TRBJ1-2; D is ambiguous. Germline CDR1 and CDR2: MNHNY and SVGAGI (reference sequence). CDR3 size: 13 residues. Deletions cut 4 bases from V and 4 bases from J, with 10 bases between.

The chain combines TRBV7-9 with TRBJ1-4; TRBD1 agrees at 11 bases. V shed 6 bases and J 1 base; nucleotides not matched to a gene: 13. The CDR3 loop spans 19 amino acids. CDR1 SEHNR and CDR2 FQNEAQ come from the germline V gene (reference sequence). This CDR3 is CASSPTKRDRGITNEKLFF. The CDR3 DNA sequence: TGTGCCAGCAGTCCAACAAAGCGGGACAGGGGGATAACTAATGAAAAACTGTTTTTT.